The 30 T cell receptor beta chains in this list originate from one sample, sequenced in a study of T cells in localized non-small cell lung cancer. The protocol was immunoSEQ multiplex PCR, while the TCRdb copy is restricted to in-frame clones and leaves out a portion. The repertoire consists of some 10,000 clones, with approximately 48% occurring once and the leading ten covering about 4.3%. The sample was lymph node tissue, taken before any cancer treatment. Receptors were obtained from a woman between 35 and 75 years old with stage II squamous cell lung carcinoma.

This chain joins TRBV11-3 and TRBJ1-6, with a possible D match to TRBD1 (5 bases). This CDR3 is 14 amino acids long. In germline, CDR1 is SGHNT, CDR2 YENEEA. Deletions cut 5 bases from V and 9 bases from J, with 14 bases between. The CDR3 region is CASSRAFQGSPLHF. Written as DNA, the CDR3 is TGTGCCAGCAGCCGGGCCTTCCAGGGTTCACCCCTCCACTTT.

This clone was seen ten or more times. This chain joins TRBV6-8 and TRBJ1-1; D gene ambiguous. Germline CDR1 reads MNHGY; CDR2 reads SAAAGT. CDR3 length equals 13 residues. V was pared by 7 bases and J by 3 bases, with 12 bases between. The CDR3 DNA reads as TGTGCCAGCAAGTTGGGTTATTACACTGAAGCTTTCTTT. This gives the protein CASKLGYYTEAFF.

This chain joins TRBV30 and TRBJ1-1; TRBD1 is a possible D gene (5 bases). Trimming shortened V by 4 bases and J by 3 bases, and 18 bases separated the two germline ends. CDR1 and CDR2 from the germline V gene are GTSNPN and SVGIG (reference sequence). The CDR3 extends over 15 amino acids. For the CDR3, the DNA is TGTGCCTGGATCCCATCGGGGCAGTCCTACACTGAAGCTTTCTTT. Encoded protein: CAWIPSGQSYTEAFF.

The chain couples TRBV6-8 to TRBJ2-3; tentative D call: TRBD2 (6 bases). The germline V gene has CDR1 MNHGY and CDR2 SAAAGT. V gave up 5 bases and J gave up 2 bases, with 8 bases separating them. The CDR3 is made up of 13 amino acids. The CDR3 reads CASSRDSTDTQYF. CDR3 DNA: TGTGCCAGCAGTAGGGACTCCACAGATACGCAGTATTTT.

The rearrangement joins TRBV28 to TRBJ2-7; 9 bases map to TRBD1. The length of the CDR3 is 15 residues. V trimming: 3 bases; J trimming: 5 bases; junction bases outside the gene matches: 8. Germline V lookup: CDR1 MDHEN, CDR2 SYDVKM. The CDR3 DNA reads TGTGCCAGCAGTTTCGGACAGGGGAACAGGAACGAGCAGTACTTC. Its protein is CASSFGQGNRNEQYF.

This clone was seen a few times. The chain links TRBV6-1 to TRBJ1-1, with D unresolved. Germline loops: CDR1 MNHNS, CDR2 SASEGT. The CDR3 contains 15 residues. Trimming pared 1 base from V and 0 bases from J, leaving 9 bases between. This CDR3 reads CASSEEPVMNTEAFF. The CDR3, as DNA: TGTGCCAGCAGTGAAGAACCAGTCATGAACACTGAAGCTTTCTTT.

This sequence joins TRBV15 and TRBJ2-1; D is unclear. The CDR3 spans 17 residues. Per the germline V gene, CDR1 is LNHNV and CDR2 is YYDKDF (reference sequence). Trimming shortened V by 4 bases and J by 1 base, and 17 bases separated the two germline ends. CDR3 region: CATSNDGYSSSYNEQFF. The CDR3 coding sequence is TGTGCCACCAGCAATGATGGTTATAGTTCGTCCTACAATGAGCAGTTCTTC.

The genes are TRBV29-1 and TRBJ2-3; maybe TRBD1 (6 bases). Trimming took off 6 bases at V and 4 bases at J, with 14 bases between the two ends. Germline V gene data show CDR1 as SQVTM and CDR2 as ANQGSEA. The CDR3 extends over 13 amino acids. The CDR3 protein is CSVGQGRADTQYF. The CDR3 bases are TGCAGCGTGGGCCAGGGGCGGGCAGATACGCAGTATTTT.

This clone was detected a few times. This chain connects TRBV6-8 to TRBJ2-1, with 10 bases that match TRBD2. The germline gives CDR1 MNHGY, CDR2 SAAAGT. The CDR3 is 19 amino acids. J gave up 4 bases and V 5 bases, and 17 bases lay outside the gene matches. The CDR3 loop reads CASSLHRGASGSGYNEQFF. CDR3 coding DNA: TGTGCCAGCAGTCTCCACAGGGGGGCTAGCGGGAGTGGATACAATGAGCAGTTCTTC.

This chain links TRBV28 with TRBJ1-1, with D perhaps TRBD1 (5 bases). The CDR3 runs 13 residues. The V end was cut by 6 bases, the J end by 1 base, with 9 bases between. Per germline, CDR1 MDHEN and CDR2 SYDVKM. The CDR3 DNA reads TGTGCCAGCAGGGACACAGCGAACACTGAAGCTTTCTTT. Translated: CASRDTANTEAFF.

This clone is medium-sized in the sample. The rearrangement uses TRBV11-3 and TRBJ2-7; either TRBD1 or TRBD2 may supply D (6 bases each). This CDR3 region has 16 residues. Germline V gene lookup returns CDR1 SGHNT and CDR2 YENEEA. The germline V and J ends were trimmed by 1 base and 2 bases, with 15 bases remaining between them. The chain's CDR3 is CASSLGGGRGAYEQYF. The CDR3 DNA follows: TGTGCCAGCAGCTTAGGGGGAGGCAGGGGTGCCTACGAGCAGTACTTC.

In this sample, this clone turned up a few times. V and J are TRBV9 and TRBJ1-2, with D hard to call. CDR1 is SGDLS, CDR2 YYNGEE, per germline. CDR3 size: 12 residues. With 6 bases removed from V and 4 bases from J, the gap between germline ends came to 10 bases. CDR3 sequence reads: CASNPGVYGYTF. DNA for the CDR3: TGTGCCAGCAACCCAGGCGTCTATGGCTACACCTTC.

The genes are TRBV6-8 and TRBJ2-1; 8 bases map to TRBD1. The CDR3 sequence is 14 residues long. The V gene end was trimmed by 5 bases and the J gene end by 6 bases; junction bases not matched to a gene: 6. Germline V gene sequence: CDR1 MNHGY, CDR2 SAAAGT. The CDR3 region is CASSASGTGNEQFF. The CDR3 DNA sequence: TGTGCCAGCAGTGCCTCCGGGACAGGCAATGAGCAGTTCTTC.

The sample holds a few counts of this clone. The chain combines TRBV6-8 with TRBJ1-2; 7 nucleotides align to TRBD1. Germline lookup yields CDR1 MNHGY and CDR2 SAAAGT. CDR3 length: 15 residues. V dropped 2 bases and J dropped 14; count of bases not matched to a gene: 17. The CDR3 reads CASSYNQGGTMAQTF. Written as DNA, the CDR3 is TGTGCCAGCAGTTACAATCAGGGGGGCACTATGGCTCAGACCTTC.

This chain uses TRBV11-3 with TRBJ2-3, with TRBD2 matching over 8 bases. Germline trimming cut 6 bases from V and 0 bases from J; bases unmatched to any gene: 11. Germline lookup yields CDR1 SGHNT and CDR2 YENEEA. The CDR3 contains 17 residues. For the CDR3, the DNA is TGTGCCAGCAGACTCCTCCCGGCTAGCGGGAGCACAGATACGCAGTATTTT. Protein: CASRLLPASGSTDTQYF.

V gene TRBV28 combines with J gene TRBJ2-5; D uncertain. The ends were cut back, 3 bases at V and 5 bases at J, with 7 bases in the middle. CDR3 length equals 12 residues. Germline CDR1 reads MDHEN; CDR2 reads SYDVKM. The DNA of the CDR3 is TGTGCCAGCAGTTTTCCCATTGAGACCCAGTACTTC. Protein sequence: CASSFPIETQYF.

The chain recombines TRBV15 with TRBJ2-1, with a possible D match to TRBD2 (7 bases). V was cut by 0 bases and J by 6 bases, with 12 bases left in between. The germline V gene encodes CDR1 LNHNV and CDR2 YYDKDF (reference sequence). The CDR3 runs 15 residues. The chain's CDR3 is CATSRELGGANEQFF. Written as DNA, the CDR3 is TGTGCCACCAGCAGAGAGTTAGGGGGGGCCAATGAGCAGTTCTTC.

In this sample, this clone turned up a few times. V and J are TRBV9 and TRBJ1-4, with 7 bases lining up with TRBD1. The V gene's germline CDR1 is SGDLS and CDR2 YYNGEE. J lost 5 bases, V lost 3 bases, and 7 bases had no gene match. The CDR3 has 15 residues. The CDR3 here is CASSARTGRNEKLFF. The CDR3, as DNA: TGTGCCAGCAGCGCCCGGACAGGCCGAAATGAAAAACTGTTTTTT.

The sample holds one count of this clone. In DNA form, the CDR3 reads TGTGCCAGTAGGGGTCTTGATAGAAGGAACACTGAAGCTTTCTTT. Residues: CASRGLDRRNTEAFF. This chain joins TRBV19 and TRBJ1-1; D ambiguous. This CDR3 has 15 amino acids. Germline values: CDR1 LNHDA, CDR2 SQIVND (reference sequence). V was trimmed by 6 bases and J by 1 base, leaving 15 bases between them.

This CDR3 is CASTPGLVSQPQHF. The CDR3 DNA follows: TGTGCCAGTACCCCGGGACTTGTAAGCCAGCCCCAGCATTTT. The V call is TRBV19, the J call TRBJ1-5; D possibly corresponds to TRBD1 (5 bases). CDR1 and CDR2 (germline): LNHDA, SQIVND (reference sequence). The CDR3 length is 14 residues. Trimming stripped 7 bases from V and 7 bases from J, with 17 bases between.

The chain recombines TRBV6-8 with TRBJ2-1, with D maybe TRBD2 (5 bases). CDR3 length equals 14 residues. V was clipped by 8 bases and J by 2 bases, with 13 bases between them. Per germline, CDR1 MNHGY and CDR2 SAAAGT. The CDR3 loop reads CASLSGPTYNEQFF. CDR3 sequence (DNA): TGTGCCAGCCTCAGCGGCCCCACCTACAATGAGCAGTTCTTC.

The rearrangement joins TRBV10-2 to TRBJ2-2; tentative D call: TRBD1 (5 bases). Deletions cut 6 bases from V and 3 bases from J, with 11 bases between. CDR3 length: 14 residues. Looked up from germline, CDR1 is WSHSY and CDR2 is SAAADI. For the CDR3, the DNA is TGCGCCAGCAGAAGGGGATTTGACACCGGGGAGCTGTTTTTT. Its protein is CASRRGFDTGELFF.

This clone has a handful of counts. This sequence joins TRBV5-1 and TRBJ1-1; weak D call: TRBD1 (6 bases). The CDR3 covers 16 residues. The V gene's germline CDR1 is SGHRS and CDR2 YFSETQ. V was trimmed by 2 bases and J by 0 bases, leaving 14 bases between them. The chain's CDR3 is CASSFTTGNMNTEAFF. CDR3 DNA: TGCGCCAGCAGCTTCACGACAGGAAACATGAACACTGAAGCTTTCTTT.

This clone was seen a few times. The chain joins TRBV9 to TRBJ2-5, with a weak D call TRBD2 (6 bases). Between the trimmed V and J ends, which lost 6 bases and 2 bases, there was a span of 11 bases. The germline V gene encodes CDR1 SGDLS and CDR2 YYNGEE. The CDR3 has 13 residues. The CDR3 loop is CASTPSDQETQYF. In DNA, the CDR3 is TGTGCCAGCACCCCTAGCGATCAAGAGACCCAGTACTTC.

The genes are TRBV11-3 and TRBJ1-4; 7 bases map to TRBD1. V lost 5 bases, J lost 6 bases, and 6 bases stayed unmatched. CDR1 and CDR2 from the germline V gene are SGHNT and YENEEA. The CDR3 runs 14 residues. CDR3 region: CASSTGTADEKLFF. CDR3 DNA sequence: TGTGCCAGCAGCACCGGGACAGCTGATGAAAAACTGTTTTTT.

The V gene is TRBV19, the J gene TRBJ2-2, with unresolved D. In germline, CDR1 is LNHDA, CDR2 SQIVND (reference sequence). This CDR3 has 13 residues. Trimming cost V 6 bases and J 1 base, with 6 bases left between them. Written as DNA, the CDR3 is TGTGCCAGTAGGAGGCAGAACACCGGGGAGCTGTTTTTT. Its protein is CASRRQNTGELFF.

A word on this clone: The junction departs from germline at one end; a sequencing error may be responsible. This chain uses TRBV29-1 with TRBJ1-1, with D tentatively TRBD1 (5 bases). This CDR3 has 14 amino acids. Germline CDR1 and CDR2: SQVTM and ANQGSEA. The CDR3 here is CSVKDGGLNTEAFF. The CDR3 nucleotides read TGCAGCGTTAAAGACGGGGGTTTGAACACTGAAGCTTTCTTT.

This chain joins TRBV14 and TRBJ1-1, with D tentatively TRBD1 (5 bases). The CDR3 is 13 amino acids. CDR1 and CDR2 (germline): SGHDN, FVKESK. Trimming cost V 6 bases and J 2 bases, with 10 bases left between them. The CDR3 is CASSRGGNTEAFF. The DNA for the CDR3 is TGTGCCAGCAGTCGGGGGGGAAACACTGAAGCTTTCTTT.

This clone was seen a few times. The CDR3 protein is CASSRRTVGVVEKLFF. For the CDR3, the DNA is TGTGCCAGCAGCCGTCGGACTGTAGGAGTAGTGGAAAAACTGTTTTTT. The chain recombines TRBV6-8 with TRBJ1-4, with D unclear. V lost 6 bases and J lost 8, with 22 bases in between. Germline CDR1 reads MNHGY; CDR2 reads SAAAGT. The CDR3 spans 16 residues.

This chain uses TRBV28 with TRBJ1-2, with 9 nucleotides matching TRBD1. The length of the CDR3 is 13 residues. CDR1 and CDR2 (germline): MDHEN, SYDVKM. V dropped 7 bases and J dropped 8; count of bases not matched to a gene: 8. The CDR3 nucleotides read TGTGCCAGCAATATACAGGGGGCGAACGGCTACACCTTC. Translation: CASNIQGANGYTF.